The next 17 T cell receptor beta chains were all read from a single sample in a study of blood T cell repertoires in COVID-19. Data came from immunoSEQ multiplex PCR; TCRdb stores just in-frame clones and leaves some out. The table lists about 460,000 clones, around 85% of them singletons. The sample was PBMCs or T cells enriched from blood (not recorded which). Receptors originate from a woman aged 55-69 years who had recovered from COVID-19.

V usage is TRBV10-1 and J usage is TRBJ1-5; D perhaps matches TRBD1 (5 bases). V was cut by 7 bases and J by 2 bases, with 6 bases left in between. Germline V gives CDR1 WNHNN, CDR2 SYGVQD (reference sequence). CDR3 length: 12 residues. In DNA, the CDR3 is TGCGCCAGCACACAGGGCAATCAGCCCCAGCATTTT. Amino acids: CASTQGNQPQHF.

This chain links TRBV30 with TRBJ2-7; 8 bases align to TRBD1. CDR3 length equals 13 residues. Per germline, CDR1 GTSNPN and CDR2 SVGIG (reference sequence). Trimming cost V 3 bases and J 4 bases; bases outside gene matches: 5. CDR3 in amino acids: CAWSRTGSYEQYF. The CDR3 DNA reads TGTGCCTGGAGCCGGACAGGGAGTTACGAGCAGTACTTC.

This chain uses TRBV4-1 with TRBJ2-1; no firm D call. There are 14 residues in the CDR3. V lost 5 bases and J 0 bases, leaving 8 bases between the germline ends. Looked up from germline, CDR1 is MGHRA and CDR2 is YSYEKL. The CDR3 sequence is CASSSFSSYNEQFF. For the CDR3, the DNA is TGCGCCAGCAGCTCGTTCAGCTCCTACAATGAGCAGTTCTTC.

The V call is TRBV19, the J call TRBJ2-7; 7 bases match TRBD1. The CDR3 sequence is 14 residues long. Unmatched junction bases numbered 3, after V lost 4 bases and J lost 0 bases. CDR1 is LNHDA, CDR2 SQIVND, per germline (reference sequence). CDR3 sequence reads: CASSNRDSSYEQYF. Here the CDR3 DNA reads TGTGCCAGTAGTAACCGGGACAGCTCCTACGAGCAGTACTTC.

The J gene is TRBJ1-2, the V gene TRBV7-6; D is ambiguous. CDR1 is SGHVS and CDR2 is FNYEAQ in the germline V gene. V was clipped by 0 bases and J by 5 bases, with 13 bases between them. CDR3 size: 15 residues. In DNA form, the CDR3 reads TGTGCCAGCAGCTTAGCGTCGGGGAAGGCTTATGGCTACACCTTC. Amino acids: CASSLASGKAYGYTF.

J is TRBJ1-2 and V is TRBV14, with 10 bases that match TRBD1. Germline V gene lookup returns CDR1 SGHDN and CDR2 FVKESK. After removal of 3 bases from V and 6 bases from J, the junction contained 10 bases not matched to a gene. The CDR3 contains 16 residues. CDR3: CASSHRGPGQGNGYTF. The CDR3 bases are TGTGCCAGCAGCCACCGAGGGCCGGGACAGGGGAATGGCTACACCTTC.

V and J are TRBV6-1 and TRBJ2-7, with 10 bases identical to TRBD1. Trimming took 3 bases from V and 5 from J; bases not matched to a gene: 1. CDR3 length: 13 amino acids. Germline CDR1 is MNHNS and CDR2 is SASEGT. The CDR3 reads CASSETGGHEQYV. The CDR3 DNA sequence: TGTGCCAGCAGTGAGACAGGGGGCCACGAGCAGTACGTC.

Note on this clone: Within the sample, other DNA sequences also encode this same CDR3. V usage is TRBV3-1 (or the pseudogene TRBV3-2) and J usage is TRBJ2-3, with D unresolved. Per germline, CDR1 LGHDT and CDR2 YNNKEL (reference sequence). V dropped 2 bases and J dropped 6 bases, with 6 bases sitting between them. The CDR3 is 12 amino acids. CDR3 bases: TGTGCCAGCAGCCAATCCGGGGATACGCAGTATTTT. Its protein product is CASSQSGDTQYF.

The CDR3 nucleotides read TGTGCCAGCAGCTTAGCGGGACTAGCGGGGGTTGATAGGTCCTACAATGAGCAGTTCTTC. Translated: CASSLAGLAGVDRSYNEQFF. J is TRBJ2-1 and V is TRBV13; 14 bases line up with TRBD2. V shed 1 base and J 1 base; nucleotides not matched to a gene: 9. The CDR3 extends over 20 amino acids. From germline, CDR1 is PRHDT and CDR2 FYEKMQ (reference sequence).

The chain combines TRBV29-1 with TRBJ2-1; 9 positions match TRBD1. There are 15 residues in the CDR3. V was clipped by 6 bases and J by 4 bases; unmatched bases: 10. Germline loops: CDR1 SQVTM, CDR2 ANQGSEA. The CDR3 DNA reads TGCAGCGTCAATACCGGGACAGGGAGTTACAATGAGCAGTTCTTC. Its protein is CSVNTGTGSYNEQFF.

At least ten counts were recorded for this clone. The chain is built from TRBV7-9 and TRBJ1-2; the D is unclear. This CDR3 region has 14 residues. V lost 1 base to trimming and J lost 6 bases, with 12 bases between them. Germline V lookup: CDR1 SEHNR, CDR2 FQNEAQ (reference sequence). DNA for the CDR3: TGTGCCAGCAGCTTAGAACCGGGAGGCCATGGCTACACCTTC. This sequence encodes CASSLEPGGHGYTF.

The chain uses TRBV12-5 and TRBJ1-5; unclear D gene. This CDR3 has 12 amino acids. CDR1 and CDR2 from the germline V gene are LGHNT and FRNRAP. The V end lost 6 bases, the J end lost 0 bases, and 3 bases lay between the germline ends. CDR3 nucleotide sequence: TGTGCTAGTGGGTATAGCAATCAGCCCCAGCATTTT. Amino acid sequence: CASGYSNQPQHF.

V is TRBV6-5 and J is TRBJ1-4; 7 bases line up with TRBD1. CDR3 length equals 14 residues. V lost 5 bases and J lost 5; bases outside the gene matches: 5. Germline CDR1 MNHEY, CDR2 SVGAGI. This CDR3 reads CASSRDRLNEKLFF. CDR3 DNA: TGTGCCAGCAGTCGGGACAGACTCAATGAAAAACTGTTTTTT.

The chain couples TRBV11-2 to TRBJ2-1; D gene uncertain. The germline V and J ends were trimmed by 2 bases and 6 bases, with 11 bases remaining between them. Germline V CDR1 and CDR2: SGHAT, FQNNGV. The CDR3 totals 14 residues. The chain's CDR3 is CASSLLGPGNEQFF. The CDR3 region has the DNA TGTGCCAGCAGCTTACTAGGCCCGGGCAATGAGCAGTTCTTC.

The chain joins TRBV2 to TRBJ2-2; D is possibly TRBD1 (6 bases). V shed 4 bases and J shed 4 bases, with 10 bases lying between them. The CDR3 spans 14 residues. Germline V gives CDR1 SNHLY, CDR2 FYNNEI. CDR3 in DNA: TGTGCCAGCAGTGTGGTACAGGGCACCGGGGAGCTGTTTTTT. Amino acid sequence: CASSVVQGTGELFF.

CDR3 in DNA: TGTGCCACCAGCAGAGACAGGGAGCAGTACGTC. Amino acid sequence: CATSRDREQYV. The chain joins TRBV15 to TRBJ2-7; D unclear. From germline, CDR1 is LNHNV and CDR2 YYDKDF (reference sequence). V dropped 0 bases and J dropped 7 bases, with 4 bases sitting between them. The CDR3 sequence is 11 residues long.

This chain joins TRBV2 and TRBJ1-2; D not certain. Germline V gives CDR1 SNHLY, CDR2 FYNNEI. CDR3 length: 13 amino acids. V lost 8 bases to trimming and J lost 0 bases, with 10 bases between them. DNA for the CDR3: TGTGCCAGCTCGGAGGTCGCTAACTATGGCTACACCTTC. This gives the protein CASSEVANYGYTF.